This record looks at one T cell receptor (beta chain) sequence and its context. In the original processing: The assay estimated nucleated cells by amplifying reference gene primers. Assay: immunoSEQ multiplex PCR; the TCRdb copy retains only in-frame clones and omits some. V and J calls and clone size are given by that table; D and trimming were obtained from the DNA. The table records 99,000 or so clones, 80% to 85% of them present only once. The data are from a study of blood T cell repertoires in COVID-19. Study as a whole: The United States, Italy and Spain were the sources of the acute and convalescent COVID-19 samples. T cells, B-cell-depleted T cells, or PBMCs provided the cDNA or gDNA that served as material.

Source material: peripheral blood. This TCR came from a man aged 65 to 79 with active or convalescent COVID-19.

CDR3 bases: TGTGCCAGCAGTACGACTAGCGGGGGGCCAGTCACAGATACGCAGTATTTT. This sequence encodes CASSTTSGGPVTDTQYF. The chain combines TRBV25-1 with TRBJ2-3, with 13 positions matching TRBD2. Trimming took 5 bases from V and 2 from J; bases not matched to a gene: 7. In germline, CDR1 is MGHDK, CDR2 SYGVNS. This CDR3 contains 17 residues.